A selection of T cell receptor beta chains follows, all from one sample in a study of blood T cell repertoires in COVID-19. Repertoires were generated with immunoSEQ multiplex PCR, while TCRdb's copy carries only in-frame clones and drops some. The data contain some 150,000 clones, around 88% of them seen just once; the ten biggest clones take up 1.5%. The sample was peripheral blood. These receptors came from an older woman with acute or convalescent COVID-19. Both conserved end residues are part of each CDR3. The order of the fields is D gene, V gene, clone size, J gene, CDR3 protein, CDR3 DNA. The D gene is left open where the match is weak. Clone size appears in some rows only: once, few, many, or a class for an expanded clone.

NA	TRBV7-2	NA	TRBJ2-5	CASSLGGRAQTQYF	TGTGCCAGCAGCTTAGGAGGCAGGGCCCAGACCCAGTACTTC
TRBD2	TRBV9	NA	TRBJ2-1	CASSVGSGGYNEQFF	TGTGCCAGCAGCGTAGGTAGCGGGGGTTACAATGAGCAGTTCTTC
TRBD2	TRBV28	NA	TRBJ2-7	CASSPTGTSGYEQYF	TGTGCCAGCAGCCCCACCGGGACTAGCGGGTACGAGCAGTACTTC
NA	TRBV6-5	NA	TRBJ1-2	CASSYGSRNRFGGYTF	TGTGCCAGCAGTTACGGGTCCCGCAACCGGTTCGGGGGCTACACCTTC
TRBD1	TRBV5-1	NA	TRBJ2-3	CASSLEGDRLTDTQYF	TGCGCCAGCAGCTTGGAGGGGGACAGGCTCACAGATACGCAGTATTTT
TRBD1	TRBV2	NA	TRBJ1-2	CASSVGQGLSPGYTF	TGTGCCAGCAGTGTCGGACAGGGGTTGTCTCCCGGCTACACCTTC
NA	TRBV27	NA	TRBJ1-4	CASSPERGTTNEKLFF	TGTGCCAGCAGTCCCGAGAGGGGGACGACTAATGAAAAACTGTTTTTT
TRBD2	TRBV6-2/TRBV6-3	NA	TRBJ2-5	CASSPGLAPSRETQYF	TGTGCCAGCAGTCCCGGACTAGCGCCCTCCCGGGAGACCCAGTACTTC
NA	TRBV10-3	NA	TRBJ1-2	CAISSTGFNYGYTF	TGTGCCATCAGCAGTACAGGTTTTAACTATGGCTACACCTTC
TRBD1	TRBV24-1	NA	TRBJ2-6	CATSDVTGTGSGANVLTF	TGTGCCACCAGTGATGTCACCGGGACAGGCTCTGGGGCCAACGTCCTGACTTTC
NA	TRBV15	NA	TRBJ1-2	CATSRDRRGSGYTF	TGTGCCACCAGCAGAGATCGAAGGGGCTCGGGCTACACCTTC
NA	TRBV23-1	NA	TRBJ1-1	CASSQSRGGVNTEAFF	TGCGCCAGCAGTCAATCCAGGGGAGGGGTGAACACTGAAGCTTTCTTT
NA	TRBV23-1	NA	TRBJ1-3	CASPKYRDPNRVPGNTIYF	TGCGCCAGCCCTAAATACAGGGACCCTAACCGGGTTCCTGGAAACACCATATATTTT
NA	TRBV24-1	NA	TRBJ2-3	CATSSWGREDTQYF	TGTGCCACCAGTTCTTGGGGGCGCGAAGATACGCAGTATTTT
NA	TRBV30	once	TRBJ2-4	CAWSVVSGSTKNIQYF	TGTGCCTGGAGTGTTGTCTCGGGAAGCACCAAAAACATTCAGTACTTC
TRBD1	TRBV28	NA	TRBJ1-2	CASSLIPPGQGAEGYTF	TGTGCCAGCAGTTTAATCCCCCCGGGACAGGGGGCGGAAGGCTACACCTTC
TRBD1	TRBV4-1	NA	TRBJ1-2	CASSHHVDRADTF	TGCGCCAGCAGCCACCATGTGGACAGGGCCGACACCTTC
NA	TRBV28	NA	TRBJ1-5	CASSFAGFGQPQHF	TGTGCCAGCAGTTTTGCGGGGTTCGGGCAGCCCCAGCATTTT
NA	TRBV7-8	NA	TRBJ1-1	CASSLGIGANTEAFF	TGTGCCAGCAGCTTAGGTATTGGGGCGAACACTGAAGCTTTCTTT
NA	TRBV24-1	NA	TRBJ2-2	CATTRGSAGELFF	TGTGCCACCACCCGGGGGTCCGCCGGGGAGCTGTTTTTT
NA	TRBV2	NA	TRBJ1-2	CASSYVGGNYGYTF	TGTGCCAGCAGTTACGTCGGGGGAAACTATGGCTACACCTTC
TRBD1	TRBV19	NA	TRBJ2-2	CASSMRQGVTGELFF	TGTGCCAGTAGTATGAGACAGGGAGTCACCGGGGAGCTGTTTTTT
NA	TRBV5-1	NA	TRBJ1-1	CASSSQTGNTEAFF	TGCGCCAGCAGCTCGCAGACGGGGAACACTGAAGCTTTCTTT